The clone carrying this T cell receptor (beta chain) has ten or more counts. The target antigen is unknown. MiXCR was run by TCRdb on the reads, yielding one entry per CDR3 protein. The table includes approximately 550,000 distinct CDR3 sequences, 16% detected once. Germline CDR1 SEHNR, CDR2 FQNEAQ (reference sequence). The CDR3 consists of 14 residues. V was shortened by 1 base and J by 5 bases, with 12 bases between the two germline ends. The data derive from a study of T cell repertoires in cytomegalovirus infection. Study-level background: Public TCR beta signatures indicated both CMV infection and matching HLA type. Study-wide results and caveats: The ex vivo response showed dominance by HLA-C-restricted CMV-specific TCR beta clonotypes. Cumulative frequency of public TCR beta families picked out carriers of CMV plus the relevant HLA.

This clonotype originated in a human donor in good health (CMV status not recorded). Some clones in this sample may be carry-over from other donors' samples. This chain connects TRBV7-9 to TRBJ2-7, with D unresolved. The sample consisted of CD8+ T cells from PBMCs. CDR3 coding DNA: TGTGCCAGCAGCTTAGAGGCCCCTCTGGACGAGCAGTACTTC. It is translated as CASSLEAPLDEQYF.